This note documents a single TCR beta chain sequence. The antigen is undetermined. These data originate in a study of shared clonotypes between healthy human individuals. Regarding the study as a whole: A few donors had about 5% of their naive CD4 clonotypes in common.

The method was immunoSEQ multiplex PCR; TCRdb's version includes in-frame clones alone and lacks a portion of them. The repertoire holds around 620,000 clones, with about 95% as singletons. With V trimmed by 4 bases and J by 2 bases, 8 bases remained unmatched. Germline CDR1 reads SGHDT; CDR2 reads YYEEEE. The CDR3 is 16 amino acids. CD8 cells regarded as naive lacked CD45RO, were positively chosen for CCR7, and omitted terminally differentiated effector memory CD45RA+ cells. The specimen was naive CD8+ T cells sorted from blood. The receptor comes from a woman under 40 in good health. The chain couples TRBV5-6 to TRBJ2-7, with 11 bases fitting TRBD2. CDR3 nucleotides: TGTGCCAGCAGCAACTCTAGCGGGAGGTCCCCCTACGAGCAGTACTTC. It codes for CASSNSSGRSPYEQYF.